This T cell receptor (beta chain) derives from a study of OX40 agonist ivuxolimab in advanced cancers. Looking at the study overall: Ivuxolimab was a fully human IgG2 agonistic monoclonal antibody targeting the costimulatory receptor OX40 (CD134). Intravenous ivuxolimab was administered to patients every 2 weeks at six dose levels: 0.01, 0.1, 0.3, 1.5, 3 and 10 mg/kg. Among the roughly 50 dose-escalation patients, 19 had hepatocellular carcinoma, 15 or so melanoma, 9 renal cell carcinoma and 9 head and neck cancer. In the dose-escalation cohort, 75% to 90% of patients were male, and the mean age was 60 years with a range of roughly 20 to 80. Prior anti-PD-1, anti-PD-L1 or anti-CTLA-4 therapy was permitted, and checkpoint inhibitors had been received by more than 35% of dose-escalation patients. Partial responses were achieved by three dose-escalation patients, of whom one had hepatocellular carcinoma and two had cutaneous melanoma. Peripheral TCRbeta sequencing was intended to test whether TCR sequence diversity was altered and clonal T-cell expansion was caused by ivuxolimab. The paper covers the monotherapy dose-escalation part of the phase I ivuxolimab trial, which included N = 52 patients. Overall results and qualifications from the work: On average, CD8+ T cells showed more expanded clones than CD4+ T cells after ivuxolimab. At doses from 0.1 to 3.0 mg/kg, clonal expansion was seen in both CD4+ and CD8+ blood T cells between baseline and week 6. Low levels of normalized T-cell clonal expansion were also seen in some patients who did not respond. In the 0.1-3.0 mg/kg groups, partial responders had among the lowest normalized peripheral clonal expansion, particularly in CD8+ T cells. Which antigens the clonally expanded peripheral T cells were specific for was not determined.

To sequence the TCRbeta CDR3 region, genomic DNA was isolated from the sorted cells. The immunoSEQ Assay was used for sequencing of TCRbeta CDR3 regions. TCRdb re-hosts the immuneACCESS table, in-frame sequences only. Its copies lack some clones; in the studies checked, an unresolved V gene accounts for under half of them, and the cause for the rest is not known. The sample contains approximately 60,000 clones, 75% to 90% of them found a single time. About 2% of the sample belongs to the ten largest clones. Patients with a history of autoimmune disease or receiving systemic immunosuppression were excluded from the trial. Peripheral blood for TCR sequencing was collected from all dose cohorts at baseline, on cycle 4 day 1, and on cycle 7 day 1. Samples were obtained from an open-label, multicenter, first-in-human phase I dose-escalation trial of ivuxolimab. Adults with locally advanced or metastatic melanoma, renal cell, hepatocellular, or head and neck squamous cell carcinoma were enrolled in the trial. Before TCR sequencing, CD4+ and CD8+ T cells were separately sorted from peripheral blood.

V and J are truncated by 4 bases and 3 bases respectively, leaving an intervening sequence of 9 bases. CDR1 is given as SGHVS and CDR2 as FQNEAQ, both from the germline V gene. Reading from cysteine to phenylalanine, the CDR3 counts 13 amino acids. The read is trimmed to its CDR3 DNA, 39 bases read in frame from base 1. This clone came up once. There is no known antigen for this receptor. The record has no base qualities; no much larger clone is one base away. This receptor chain uses TRBV7-8 and TRBJ1-1; there is no confident call for the D gene. Material: CD4+ or CD8+ T cells sorted from blood, obtained in a trial of the OX40 agonist ivuxolimab. This clonotype was obtained from an adult with an advanced solid tumor such as melanoma, head and neck, liver or kidney cancer. At the DNA level, the sequence is TGTGCCAGCAGCTCAGCCCGCGACACTGAAGCTTTCTTT. Its product reads: CASSSARDTEAFF.